These T cell receptor beta chains were read from a single sample in a study of technical replicates of blood from four donors. The data were produced by immunoSEQ multiplex PCR, yet TCRdb's version contains in-frame clones alone and is incomplete. The table lists over 65,000 clones, 95% to 98% of them singletons. Sequenced: T cells isolated from PBMCs. The receptors were gathered from a human donor in good health. Both conserved end residues are part of each CDR3. A D gene is named only where the DNA matches it firmly. Clone size appears in some rows only: once, few, many, or a class for an expanded clone.

TRBJ2-1 | . | TRBV6-5 | . | CASRDNYYNEQFF | TGTGCCAGCAGAGATAACTACTACAATGAGCAGTTCTTC
TRBJ1-1 | . | TRBV4-2 | . | CASSLNRGGMTEAFF | TGTGCCAGCAGTCTTAATCGTGGGGGGATGACTGAAGCTTTCTTT
TRBJ1-1 | . | TRBV5-4 | TRBD1 | CASSGTGTGNTEAFF | TGTGCCAGCAGCGGCACCGGGACAGGAAACACTGAAGCTTTCTTT
TRBJ1-5 | . | TRBV27 | . | CASRRGGARNQPQHF | TGTGCCAGCAGGCGAGGGGGGGCCCGGAATCAGCCCCAGCATTTT
TRBJ2-7 | . | TRBV27 | TRBD2 | CASSLASGSGYEQYF | TGTGCCAGCAGTTTGGCTAGCGGGAGCGGGTACGAGCAGTACTTC
TRBJ1-6 | . | TRBV14 | TRBD1 | CASSGTVNYNSPLHF | TGTGCCAGCTCCGGGACAGTGAACTATAATTCACCCCTCCACTTT
TRBJ2-3 | . | TRBV7-8 | TRBD2 | CASSGRTSGITPVSTDTQYF | TGTGCCAGCAGCGGGAGGACTAGCGGGATAACCCCTGTGAGCACAGATACGCAGTATTTT
TRBJ2-7 | . | TRBV20-1 | . | CSASQNYEQYF | TGCAGTGCTAGTCAAAATTACGAGCAGTACTTC
TRBJ2-1 | once | TRBV5-6 | TRBD2 | CASSSAGVSEQFF | TGTGCCAGCAGCTCAGCGGGAGTGTCTGAGCAGTTCTTC
TRBJ2-2 | . | TRBV10-1 | TRBD1 | CASSERGPHERTGELFF | TGCGCCAGCAGTGAAAGGGGGCCCCACGAGAGAACCGGGGAGCTGTTTTTT
TRBJ1-2 | . | TRBV4-2 | . | CASSQDQRVQGGDYGYTF | TGTGCCAGCAGCCAAGATCAGAGAGTTCAGGGTGGCGACTATGGCTACACCTTC
TRBJ2-7 | . | TRBV6-5 | . | CASSYHQGGEQYF | TGTGCCAGCAGTTATCATCAGGGAGGCGAGCAGTACTTC
TRBJ2-5 | . | TRBV11-2 | TRBD2 | CASSLGSGGQETQYF | TGTGCCAGCAGCTTGGGGAGCGGGGGACAAGAGACCCAGTACTTC
TRBJ2-1 | . | TRBV10-1 | TRBD2 | CASSESQLAGNQFF | TGCGCCAGCAGTGAGTCGCAACTAGCGGGGAATCAGTTCTTC
TRBJ1-4 | . | TRBV27 | . | CASSQGTNEKLFF | TGTGCCAGCAGCCAGGGTACGAATGAAAAACTGTTTTTT
TRBJ2-4 | . | TRBV4-2 | TRBD2 | CASSQDWSLAASGVQYF | TGTGCCAGCAGCCAAGACTGGTCCTTAGCGGCTAGCGGGGTTCAGTACTTC
TRBJ2-1 | . | TRBV5-1 | . | CASQGGMAEQFF | TGCGCCAGCCAGGGCGGGATGGCGGAGCAGTTCTTC
TRBJ2-7 | . | TRBV7-8 | . | CASSPGTSAYEQYF | TGTGCCAGCAGCCCCGGGACTTCCGCCTACGAGCAGTACTTC
TRBJ2-5 | . | TRBV9 | TRBD1 | CASSKRQGDPGQETQYF | TGTGCCAGCAGCAAAAGACAGGGGGATCCCGGACAAGAGACCCAGTACTTC
TRBJ2-5 | . | TRBV5-1 | TRBD2 | CASSWGRASGGTSGSPETQYF | TGCGCCAGCAGTTGGGGAAGAGCTTCGGGGGGAACTAGCGGGAGCCCAGAGACCCAGTACTTC
TRBJ1-1 | . | TRBV5-1 | . | CASSLGDLKNTEAFF | TGCGCCAGCAGCTTGGGGGACTTGAAGAACACTGAAGCTTTCTTT
TRBJ1-1 | once | TRBV29-1 | TRBD1 | CSVEPGQGGYTEAFF | TGCAGCGTTGAACCGGGACAGGGGGGTTACACTGAAGCTTTCTTT
TRBJ1-2 | . | TRBV25-1 | TRBD1 | CASSEGTGLGDGYTF | TGTGCCAGCAGTGAAGGGACAGGGTTAGGGGATGGCTACACCTTC
TRBJ2-7 | . | TRBV6-1 | . | CASRVNEDIREQYF | TGTGCCAGCAGGGTAAACGAGGACATTAGGGAGCAGTACTTC
TRBJ1-2 | . | TRBV28 | TRBD1 | CASSHRDRHGYTF | TGTGCCAGCAGTCACCGGGACAGACATGGCTACACCTTC
TRBJ2-3 | . | TRBV7-3 | TRBD2 | CASSLAGGTDTQYF | TGTGCCAGCAGCTTAGCGGGGGGGACGGATACGCAGTATTTT
TRBJ2-1 | . | TRBV12-5 | TRBD2 | CASGEGLAGGKSYNEQFF | TGTGCTAGTGGTGAAGGACTAGCGGGGGGGAAGTCCTACAATGAGCAGTTCTTC
TRBJ1-2 | . | TRBV2 | . | CASRDLKTGVNYGYTF | TGTGCCAGCAGAGACCTAAAGACAGGTGTTAACTATGGCTACACCTTC
TRBJ1-2 | . | TRBV29-1 | . | CSVDGEASYYGYTF | TGCAGCGTTGACGGTGAGGCCTCCTACTATGGCTACACCTTC
TRBJ2-7 | . | TRBV21-1 | . | CASFNVWGDRSYEQYF | TGTGCCAGCTTTAATGTCTGGGGGGACAGGTCCTACGAGCAGTACTTC
TRBJ2-7 | once | TRBV2 | . | CASVKDSYEQYF | TGTGCCAGCGTGAAGGACAGCTACGAGCAGTACTTC
TRBJ1-3 | few | TRBV7-9 | . | CASSLRGSGENTIYF | TGTGCCAGCAGCTTACGGGGATCCGGAGAAAACACCATATATTTT
TRBJ1-2 | . | TRBV19 | . | CASSTWQFDKYGYTF | TGTGCCAGTAGTACCTGGCAGTTCGATAAATATGGCTACACCTTC
TRBJ2-7 | . | TRBV5-5 | TRBD2 | CASSSGLAGSYEQYF | TGTGCCAGCAGCTCCGGACTAGCGGGCTCCTACGAGCAGTACTTC
TRBJ1-1 | . | TRBV5-6 | . | CASSFRGGTEAFF | TGTGCCAGCAGCTTCAGAGGGGGCACTGAAGCTTTCTTT
TRBJ2-7 | . | TRBV29-1 | TRBD1 | CSVTGTAVGGYEQYF | TGCAGCGTTACCGGGACAGCAGTCGGTGGCTACGAGCAGTACTTC
TRBJ2-1 | . | TRBV14 | TRBD2 | CASSHIAGSSYNEQFF | TGTGCCAGCAGCCATATAGCGGGGAGCTCCTACAATGAGCAGTTCTTC
TRBJ1-2 | . | TRBV15 | TRBD1 | CATSSSDRVNYGYTF | TGTGCCACCAGCAGCAGTGACAGGGTAAACTATGGCTACACCTTC
TRBJ2-1 | . | TRBV5-4 | TRBD1 | CASSGGTGGYNEQFF | TGTGCCAGCAGCGGGGGGACAGGGGGCTACAATGAGCAGTTCTTC
TRBJ1-4 | . | TRBV4-2 | . | CASSQDGRRANEKLFF | TGTGCCAGCAGCCAAGATGGGAGGCGGGCTAATGAAAAACTGTTTTTT
TRBJ2-7 | . | TRBV5-6 | . | CASSWSQGIYEQYF | TGTGCCAGCAGCTGGTCACAGGGAATCTACGAGCAGTACTTC
TRBJ2-7 | . | TRBV28 | . | CASSTSGTPFPYEQYF | TGTGCCAGCAGTACGTCCGGGACTCCCTTTCCCTACGAGCAGTACTTC
TRBJ1-1 | . | TRBV9 | TRBD1 | CASSPGDRRNTEAFF | TGTGCCAGCAGCCCCGGGGACAGAAGAAACACTGAAGCTTTCTTT
TRBJ2-5 | once | TRBV29-1 | . | CSVGAWETQYF | TGCAGCGTCGGAGCCTGGGAGACCCAGTACTTC
TRBJ2-1 | . | TRBV13 | . | CASSLVLGQGYNEQFF | TGTGCCAGCAGCTTAGTTTTAGGCCAGGGATACAATGAGCAGTTCTTC
TRBJ1-6 | . | TRBV5-4 | . | CASGPGHLREGSPLHF | TGTGCCAGCGGACCGGGACATTTAAGGGAGGGTTCACCCCTCCACTTT
TRBJ2-3 | . | TRBV9 | . | CASSVGGEDTQYF | TGTGCCAGCAGCGTAGGGGGGGAAGATACGCAGTATTTT
TRBJ2-2 | . | TRBV25-1 | . | CASGEGLNTGELFF | TGTGCCAGCGGCGAGGGACTTAACACCGGGGAGCTGTTTTTT
TRBJ2-1 | . | TRBV6-1 | TRBD2 | CASSAGLAGDNEQFF | TGTGCCAGCAGCGCGGGACTAGCGGGGGACAATGAGCAGTTCTTC
TRBJ1-3 | . | TRBV6-5 | . | CASSRSDGNTIYF | TGTGCCAGCTCCAGGTCGGATGGAAACACCATATATTTT
TRBJ1-2 | once | TRBV7-8 | TRBD1 | CASSPRQGYNGYTF | TGTGCCAGCAGCCCGCGACAGGGGTATAATGGCTACACCTTC
TRBJ2-3 | . | TRBV19 | . | CASSSGSTDTQYF | TGTGCCAGTAGTAGCGGCAGCACAGATACGCAGTATTTT
TRBJ1-6 | . | TRBV2 | . | CASSEVIGGHSPLHF | TGTGCCAGCAGTGAGGTGATCGGGGGGCACTCACCCCTCCACTTT
TRBJ1-2 | . | TRBV12-5 | . | CASGLFRQGYGYTF | TGTGCTAGTGGTTTGTTTCGCCAGGGCTATGGCTACACCTTC
TRBJ2-7 | . | TRBV4-1 | . | CASSQHTSYEQYF | TGCGCCAGCAGCCAACACACCTCCTACGAGCAGTACTTC